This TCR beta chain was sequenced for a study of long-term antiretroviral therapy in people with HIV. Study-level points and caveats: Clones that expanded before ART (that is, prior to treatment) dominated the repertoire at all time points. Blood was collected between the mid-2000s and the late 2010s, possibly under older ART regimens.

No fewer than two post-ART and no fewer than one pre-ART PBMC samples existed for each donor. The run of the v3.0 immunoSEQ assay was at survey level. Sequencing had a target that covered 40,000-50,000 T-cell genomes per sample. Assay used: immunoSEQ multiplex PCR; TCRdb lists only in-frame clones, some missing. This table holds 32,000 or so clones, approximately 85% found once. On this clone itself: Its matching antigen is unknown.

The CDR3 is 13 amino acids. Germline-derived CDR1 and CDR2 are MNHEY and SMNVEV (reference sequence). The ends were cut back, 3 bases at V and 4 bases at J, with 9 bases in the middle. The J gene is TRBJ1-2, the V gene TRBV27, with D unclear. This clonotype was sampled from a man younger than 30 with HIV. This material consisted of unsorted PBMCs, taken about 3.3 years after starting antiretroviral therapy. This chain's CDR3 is CASSLGDRYGYTF. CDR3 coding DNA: TGTGCCAGCAGTTTGGGAGACCGCTATGGCTACACCTTC.